Listed below are T cell receptor beta chains from one sample, sequenced in a study of T cells of healthy individuals. TCRdb re-called the 5' RACE reads with MiXCR, one entry per CDR3 protein. The table records about 57,000 distinct CDR3 sequences, about a sixth of them present only once. Every receptor here comes from a human donor in good health. The CDR3 runs from the conserved cysteine through the conserved F or W. The D gene is left open where the match is weak. Size values are once, few and many counts, or a class for expanded clones, and some rows have none.

D,V,J,size,CDR3,DNA
.,TRBV20-1,TRBJ2-3,few,CSASHQDTQYF,TGCAGTGCTTCTCATCAAGATACGCAGTATTTT
.,TRBV5-1,TRBJ1-1,many,CASNGGREAFF,TGCGCCAGCAATGGGGGAAGGGAAGCTTTCTTT
.,TRBV12-3/TRBV12-4,TRBJ2-2,few,CASSLLQGTGELFF,TGTGCCAGCAGTTTATTACAGGGAACCGGGGAGCTGTTTTTT
.,TRBV10-2,TRBJ2-3,.,CASSQADTQYF,TGCGCCAGCAGTCAGGCAGATACGCAGTATTTT
.,TRBV11-2,TRBJ2-1,few,CASSLGAPGTNEQFF,TGTGCCAGCAGCTTAGGGGCTCCAGGGACGAATGAGCAGTTCTTC
.,TRBV9,TRBJ1-2,many,CASSVNSQYGYTF,TGTGCCAGCAGCGTAAACAGCCAATATGGCTACACCTTC
TRBD2,TRBV11-2,TRBJ2-7,many,CASSLDSGSLYEQYF,TGTGCCAGCAGCTTAGATAGCGGGAGTTTGTACGAGCAGTACTTC
TRBD1,TRBV20-1,TRBJ1-6,.,CSAYRDSNSPLHF,TGCAGTGCTTACCGGGACAGTAATTCACCCCTCCACTTT
.,TRBV10-3,TRBJ1-5,.,CAIGEGDSNQPQHF,TGTGCCATTGGCGAGGGGGATAGCAATCAGCCCCAGCATTTT
.,TRBV12-3/TRBV12-4,TRBJ1-5,.,CASSDSGFNQPQHF,TGTGCCAGCAGTGACAGCGGGTTCAATCAGCCCCAGCATTTT
TRBD1,TRBV28,TRBJ1-2,.,CASSYRGNLRGYTF,TGTGCCAGCAGTTACAGGGGAAACTTAAGGGGCTACACCTTC
.,TRBV20-1,TRBJ1-5,many,CSAAPGSGAREPQHF,TGCAGTGCTGCCCCAGGGAGCGGTGCTAGGGAGCCCCAGCATTTT
.,TRBV12-3/TRBV12-4,TRBJ2-2,many,CASTLEGTGELFF,TGTGCCAGCACCCTGGAGGGCACCGGGGAGCTGTTTTTT
TRBD2,TRBV20-1,TRBJ2-1,many,CSARDITSGDGDEQFF,TGCAGTGCTAGAGATATCACTAGCGGAGATGGCGATGAGCAGTTCTTC
.,TRBV16,TRBJ2-3,.,CASSQLRGSRTSTDTQYF,TGTGCCAGCAGCCAATTGAGGGGGAGCCGTACTAGCACAGATACGCAGTATTTT
.,TRBV6-6,TRBJ2-7,.,CASSYTPGSQPREQYF,TGTGCCAGCAGTTACACCCCCGGAAGCCAACCTCGAGAGCAGTACTTC
.,TRBV7-9,TRBJ2-3,few,CASSLGGRSTDTQYF,TGTGCCAGCAGCTTAGGGGGTCGGAGCACAGATACGCAGTATTTT
TRBD2,TRBV29-1,TRBJ2-5,few,CSVPTGLALETQYF,TGCAGCGTTCCGACGGGACTAGCGTTAGAGACCCAGTACTTC
.,TRBV6-5,TRBJ2-7,.,CASSYSVAHEQYF,TGTGCCAGCAGTTACTCCGTTGCCCACGAGCAGTACTTC
.,TRBV5-1,TRBJ2-7,many,CASGHLGDSYEQYF,TGCGCCAGCGGCCATCTTGGGGACTCCTACGAGCAGTACTTC
TRBD2,TRBV18,TRBJ2-7,.,CASSQGLAGESSYEQYF,TGTGCCAGCTCACAGGGACTAGCGGGGGAGAGCTCCTACGAGCAGTACTTC
.,TRBV4-3,TRBJ1-3,few,CASSQDTGTGNTIYF,TGCGCCAGCAGCCAAGACACCGGAACTGGAAACACCATATATTTT
.,TRBV3-2,TRBJ2-1,many,CASSQVAGRSNEQFF,TGTGCCAGCAGCCAGGTCGCAGGCCGGTCGAATGAGCAGTTCTTC
TRBD1,TRBV7-9,TRBJ1-2,.,CASSQQGADGYTF,TGTGCCAGCAGCCAACAGGGGGCTGATGGCTACACCTTC
.,TRBV29-1,TRBJ2-3,.,CSGRGRSSTDTQYF,TGCAGCGGACGGGGACGGTCTAGCACAGATACGCAGTATTTT
.,TRBV30,TRBJ2-3,many,CAWSVFSGDTQYF,TGTGCCTGGAGTGTATTTTCGGGAGATACGCAGTATTTT
.,TRBV4-2,TRBJ1-4,.,CASSRRIMAGEKLFF,TGTGCCAGCAGCCGCCGAATCATGGCTGGGGAAAAACTGTTTTTT
TRBD2,TRBV29-1,TRBJ2-3,few,CSGRQAGGSTDTQYF,TGCAGCGGTCGCCAAGCGGGAGGGTCCACAGATACGCAGTATTTT
.,TRBV18,TRBJ2-7,many,CASSPSTRSYEQYF,TGTGCCAGCTCACCTAGCACAAGATCCTACGAGCAGTACTTC
.,TRBV5-5,TRBJ2-1,.,CASSLKEGVEQFF,TGTGCCAGCAGCTTGAAAGAGGGTGTTGAGCAGTTCTTC
.,TRBV6-2/TRBV6-3,TRBJ2-7,.,CASSPAVEYDEQYF,TGTGCCAGCAGCCCTGCGGTCGAATACGACGAGCAGTACTTC
TRBD2,TRBV2,TRBJ2-1,many,CASGMGLGYNEQFF,TGTGCCAGCGGGATGGGACTAGGCTACAATGAGCAGTTCTTC
.,TRBV9,TRBJ1-6,.,CASSVKMGGGSPLHF,TGTGCCAGCAGCGTAAAAATGGGGGGAGGTTCACCCCTCCACTTT
TRBD2,TRBV12-3/TRBV12-4,TRBJ2-1,few,CASSFRLVAGSNNEQFF,TGTGCCAGCAGTTTCCGCTTGGTAGCGGGGTCCAACAATGAGCAGTTCTTC
TRBD2,TRBV7-2,TRBJ2-5,.,CASSAATSGRETQYF,TGTGCCAGCAGCGCTGCGACTAGCGGGAGGGAGACCCAGTACTTC
TRBD1,TRBV6-6,TRBJ1-2,.,CASSYGPTGGANYGYTF,TGTGCCAGCAGTTACGGACCCACAGGGGGAGCTAACTATGGCTACACCTTC
TRBD2,TRBV25-1,TRBJ2-5,many,CASSEKGLAGEETQYF,TGTGCCAGCAGTGAAAAGGGACTAGCGGGGGAAGAGACCCAGTACTTC
.,TRBV7-2,TRBJ1-2,few,CASSPYDSYGYTF,TGTGCCAGCAGCCCCTACGACAGCTATGGCTACACCTTC
TRBD2,TRBV25-1,TRBJ2-1,many,CASSPRLAGQFF,TGTGCCAGCAGTCCGAGACTAGCGGGACAGTTCTTC
.,TRBV29-1,TRBJ1-3,.,CSVFLPRDGGNTIYF,TGCAGCGTTTTCCTCCCCAGGGACGGCGGAAACACCATATATTTT
.,TRBV5-6,TRBJ2-7,many,CASSHRDGTYEQYF,TGTGCCAGCAGCCACCGGGACGGGACCTACGAGCAGTACTTC
.,TRBV27,TRBJ1-2,.,CASTSGDLGYGYTF,TGTGCCAGCACATCGGGAGACTTGGGCTATGGCTACACCTTC
.,TRBV7-8,TRBJ2-1,.,CASSAEITEQFF,TGTGCCAGCAGCGCGGAAATAACTGAGCAGTTCTTC
TRBD1,TRBV20-1,TRBJ2-5,many,CSAYSGTEETQYF,TGCAGTGCTTACTCCGGGACAGAAGAGACCCAGTACTTC
TRBD1,TRBV7-3,TRBJ2-1,.,CASSLDPRTGASSYNEQFF,TGTGCCAGCAGCTTGGACCCGAGGACAGGGGCGAGCTCCTACAATGAGCAGTTCTTC
.,TRBV5-1,TRBJ2-7,few,CASSLRTTGEQYF,TGCGCCAGCAGCTTAAGGACTACTGGGGAGCAGTACTTC
TRBD1,TRBV3-1,TRBJ1-1,many,CASSQELIRLGQGGRNTEAFF,TGTGCCAGCAGCCAAGAACTTATCAGACTGGGACAGGGGGGACGGAACACTGAAGCTTTCTTT
TRBD1,TRBV4-2,TRBJ2-1,.,CASSLHAGQGVNEQFF,TGTGCCAGCAGCCTTCATGCGGGACAGGGGGTCAATGAGCAGTTCTTC
.,TRBV14,TRBJ2-3,many,CASSQDAGSRGDTQYF,TGTGCCAGCAGCCAAGATGCGGGTTCTCGGGGAGATACGCAGTATTTT
.,TRBV9,TRBJ2-7,many,CASSVGGGQYYEQYF,TGTGCCAGCAGCGTAGGGGGGGGACAGTACTACGAGCAGTACTTC
.,TRBV3-1,TRBJ1-6,few,CASSQDTGDSYNSPLHF,TGTGCCAGCAGCCAAGATACAGGTGACTCCTATAATTCACCCCTCCACTTT
.,TRBV27,TRBJ1-5,.,CASSLSAGDQPQHF,TGTGCCAGCAGTTTATCCGCAGGGGATCAGCCCCAGCATTTT
TRBD2,TRBV27,TRBJ2-5,.,CASSLSSGSVETQYF,TGTGCCAGCAGTTTATCTAGCGGGAGTGTGGAGACCCAGTACTTC
.,TRBV12-3/TRBV12-4,TRBJ1-2,many,CASLPRTNGYTF,TGTGCCAGCCTTCCGCGAACCAATGGCTACACCTTC
.,TRBV28,TRBJ2-7,.,CASSPQGYSYEQYF,TGTGCCAGCAGTCCCCAAGGGTACTCCTACGAGCAGTACTTC